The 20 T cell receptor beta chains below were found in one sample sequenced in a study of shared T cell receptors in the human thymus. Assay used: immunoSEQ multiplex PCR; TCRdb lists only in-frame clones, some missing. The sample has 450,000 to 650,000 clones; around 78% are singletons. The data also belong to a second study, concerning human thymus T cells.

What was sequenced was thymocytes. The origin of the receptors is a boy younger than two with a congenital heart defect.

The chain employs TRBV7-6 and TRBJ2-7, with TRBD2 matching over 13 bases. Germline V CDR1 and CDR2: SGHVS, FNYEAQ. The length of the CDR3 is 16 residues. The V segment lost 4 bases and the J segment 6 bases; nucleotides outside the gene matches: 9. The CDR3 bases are TGTGCCAGCAGCTCACTAGCGGGAGGGCCCGGGTGCGAGCAGTACTTC. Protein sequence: CASSSLAGGPGCEQYF.

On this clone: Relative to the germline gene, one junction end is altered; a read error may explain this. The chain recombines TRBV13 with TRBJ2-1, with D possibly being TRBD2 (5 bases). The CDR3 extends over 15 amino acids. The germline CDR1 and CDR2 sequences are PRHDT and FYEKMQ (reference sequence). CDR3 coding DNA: TGTGCCAACAGCCCAAACGGGCCGGGGTACAATGAGCAGTTCTTC. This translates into CANSPNGPGYNEQFF. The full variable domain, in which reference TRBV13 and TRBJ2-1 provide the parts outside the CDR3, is AAGVIQSPRHLIKEKRETATLKCYPIPRHDTVYWYQQGPGQDPQFLISFYEKMQSDKGSIPDRFSAQQFSDYHSELNMSSLELGDSALYFCANSPNGPGYNEQFFGPGTRLTVL.

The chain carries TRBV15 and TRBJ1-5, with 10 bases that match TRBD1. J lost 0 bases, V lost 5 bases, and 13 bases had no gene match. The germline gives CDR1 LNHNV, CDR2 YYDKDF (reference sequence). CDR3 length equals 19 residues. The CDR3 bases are TGTGCCACCAGCCCTCAAGGGGGGACAGGGGACAATAGCAATCAGCCCCAGCATTTT. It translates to CATSPQGGTGDNSNQPQHF.

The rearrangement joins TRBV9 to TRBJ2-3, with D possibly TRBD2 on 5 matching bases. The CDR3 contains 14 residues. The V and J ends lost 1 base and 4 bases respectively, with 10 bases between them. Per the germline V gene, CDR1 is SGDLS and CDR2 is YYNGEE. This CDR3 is CASSVTAGPDTQYF. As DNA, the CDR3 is TGTGCCAGCAGCGTAACGGCGGGTCCAGATACGCAGTATTTT.

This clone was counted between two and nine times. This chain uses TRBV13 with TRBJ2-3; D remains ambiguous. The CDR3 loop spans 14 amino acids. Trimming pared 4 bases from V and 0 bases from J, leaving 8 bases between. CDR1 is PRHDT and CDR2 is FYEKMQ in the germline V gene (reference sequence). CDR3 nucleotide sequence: TGTGCCAGCAGCTCTTCGACTAGCACAGATACGCAGTATTTT. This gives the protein CASSSSTSTDTQYF.

The CDR3 sequence: CASSIRREQGYYGYTF. In DNA, the CDR3 is TGTGCCAGTAGTATCAGGCGCGAACAGGGGTACTATGGCTACACCTTC. The V call is TRBV19, the J call TRBJ1-2, with TRBD1 identical over 7 bases. Germline V lookup: CDR1 LNHDA, CDR2 SQIVND (reference sequence). V dropped 3 bases and J dropped 3; count of bases not matched to a gene: 10. The CDR3 totals 16 residues.

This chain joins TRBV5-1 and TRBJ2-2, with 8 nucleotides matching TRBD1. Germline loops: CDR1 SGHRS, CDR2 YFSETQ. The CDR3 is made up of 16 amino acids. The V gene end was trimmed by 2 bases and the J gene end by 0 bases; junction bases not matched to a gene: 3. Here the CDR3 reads CASSFETGANTGELFF. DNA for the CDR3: TGCGCCAGCAGCTTCGAGACAGGGGCGAACACCGGGGAGCTGTTTTTT.

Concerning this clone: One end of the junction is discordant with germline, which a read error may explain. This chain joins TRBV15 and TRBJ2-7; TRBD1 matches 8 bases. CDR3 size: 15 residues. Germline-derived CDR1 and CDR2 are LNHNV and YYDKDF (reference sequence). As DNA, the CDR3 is TGTGCCACCAGCAGAGGGCAGGGACAGGCACACGTGAGGAACTTC. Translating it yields CATSRGQGQAHVRNF.

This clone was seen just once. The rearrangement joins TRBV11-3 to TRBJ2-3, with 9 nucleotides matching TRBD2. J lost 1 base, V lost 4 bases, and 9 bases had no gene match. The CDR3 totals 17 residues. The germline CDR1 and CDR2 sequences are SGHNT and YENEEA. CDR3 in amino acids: CASSWGPTSGCTDTQYF. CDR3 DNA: TGTGCCAGCAGCTGGGGGCCGACTAGCGGATGCACAGATACGCAGTATTTT.

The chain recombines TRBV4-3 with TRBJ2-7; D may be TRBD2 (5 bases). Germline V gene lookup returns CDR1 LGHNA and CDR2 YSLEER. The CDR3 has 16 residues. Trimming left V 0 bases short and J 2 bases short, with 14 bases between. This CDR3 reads CASSQELGECAYEQYF. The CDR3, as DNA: TGCGCCAGCAGCCAAGAACTTGGGGAGTGCGCCTACGAGCAGTACTTC.

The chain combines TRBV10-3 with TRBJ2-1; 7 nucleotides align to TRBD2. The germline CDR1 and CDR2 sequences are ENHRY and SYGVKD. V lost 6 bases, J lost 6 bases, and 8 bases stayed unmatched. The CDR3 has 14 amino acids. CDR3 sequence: CAIRDSGPSNEQFF. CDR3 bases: TGTGCCATCAGGGATAGCGGGCCCTCCAATGAGCAGTTCTTC.

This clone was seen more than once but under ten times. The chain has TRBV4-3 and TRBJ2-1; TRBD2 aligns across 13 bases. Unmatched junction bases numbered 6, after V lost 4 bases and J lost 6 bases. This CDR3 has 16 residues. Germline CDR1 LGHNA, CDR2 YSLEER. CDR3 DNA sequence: TGCGCCAGCAGCCGCCGACTAGCGGGAGGCCGCAATGAGCAGTTCTTC. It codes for CASSRRLAGGRNEQFF.

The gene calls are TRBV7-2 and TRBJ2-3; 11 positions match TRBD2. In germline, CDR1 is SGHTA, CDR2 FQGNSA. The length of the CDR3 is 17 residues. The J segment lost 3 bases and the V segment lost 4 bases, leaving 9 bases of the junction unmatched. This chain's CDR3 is CASSSRLAGIRTDTQYF. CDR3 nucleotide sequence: TGTGCCAGCAGCTCTAGACTAGCGGGAATCAGGACAGATACGCAGTATTTT.

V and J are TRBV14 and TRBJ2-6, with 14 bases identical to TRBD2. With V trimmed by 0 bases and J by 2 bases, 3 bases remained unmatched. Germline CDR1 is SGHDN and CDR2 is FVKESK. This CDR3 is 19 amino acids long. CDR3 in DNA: TGTGCCAGCAGCCAAGAGTGGGGACTAGCGGGAGCTGGGGCCAACGTCCTGACTTTC. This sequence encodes CASSQEWGLAGAGANVLTF.

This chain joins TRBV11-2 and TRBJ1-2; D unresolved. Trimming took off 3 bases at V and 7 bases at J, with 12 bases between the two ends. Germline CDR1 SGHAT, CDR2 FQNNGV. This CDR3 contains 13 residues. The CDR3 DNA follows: TGTGCCAGCAGCTTGAGGTACGGCCCTGGCTACACCTTC. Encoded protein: CASSLRYGPGYTF.

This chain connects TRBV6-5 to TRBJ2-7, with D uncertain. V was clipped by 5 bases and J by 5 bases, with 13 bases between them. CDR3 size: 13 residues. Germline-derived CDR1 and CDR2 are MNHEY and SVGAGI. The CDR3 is CASSEARLHEQYF. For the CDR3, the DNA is TGTGCCAGCAGTGAAGCCAGACTCCACGAGCAGTACTTC.

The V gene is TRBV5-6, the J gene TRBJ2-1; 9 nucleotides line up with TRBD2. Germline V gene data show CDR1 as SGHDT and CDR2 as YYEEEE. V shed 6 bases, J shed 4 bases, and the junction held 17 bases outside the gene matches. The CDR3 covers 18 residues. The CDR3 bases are TGTGCCAGCAACCGGGGATTTAGGGCGGGGGGGAATTACAATGAGCAGTTCTTC. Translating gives CASNRGFRAGGNYNEQFF.

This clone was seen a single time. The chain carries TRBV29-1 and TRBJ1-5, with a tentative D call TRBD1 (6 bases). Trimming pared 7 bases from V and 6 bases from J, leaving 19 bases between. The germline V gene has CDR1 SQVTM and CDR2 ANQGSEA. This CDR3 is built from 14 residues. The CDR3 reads CSAPWAGETQPQHF. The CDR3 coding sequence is TGCAGCGCCCCCTGGGCAGGGGAAACTCAGCCCCAGCATTTT.

The CDR3 protein is CASSQDRPGRADTQYF. CDR3 DNA sequence: TGCGCCAGCAGCCAAGACCGGCCAGGGCGCGCAGATACGCAGTATTTT. The J gene is TRBJ2-3, the V gene TRBV4-3; D possibly corresponds to TRBD1 (5 bases). The CDR3 contains 16 residues. Trimming shortened V by 0 bases and J by 4 bases, and 14 bases separated the two germline ends. Germline values: CDR1 LGHNA, CDR2 YSLEER.

CDR3 nucleotides: TGCGCCAGCAGCTTGGGGGGGACTCATAACTACGAGCAGTACTTC. This translates into CASSLGGTHNYEQYF. The V and J genes are TRBV5-1 and TRBJ2-7, with a weak D call TRBD2 (6 bases). The CDR3 is made up of 15 amino acids. The germline CDR1 and CDR2 sequences are SGHRS and YFSETQ. Trimming stripped 0 bases from V and 3 bases from J, with 13 bases between.